This T cell receptor (beta chain) was recovered during a study of blood T cell repertoires in COVID-19. The V segment lost 3 bases and the J segment 5 bases; nucleotides outside the gene matches: 5. Per the germline V gene, CDR1 is SGDLS and CDR2 is YYNGEE. The CDR3 runs 13 residues. TCRdb's copy holds only in-frame clones and misses some; the assay was immunoSEQ multiplex PCR. The sample carries 240,000 or so clones, approximately 84% recorded once. The age range of participants was about 18 to 100 years, with residence in some 25 US areas. Sequencing was done on a sample of PBMCs or T cells enriched from blood (not recorded which). The chain carries TRBV9 and TRBJ2-7; 7 nucleotides agree with TRBD1. This clonotype was sampled from a woman aged 40-49 years with acute COVID-19. The CDR3 sequence: CASSGSQGHEQYF. The CDR3 DNA follows: TGTGCCAGCAGCGGATCACAGGGGCACGAGCAGTACTTC.